This is a list of T cell receptor beta chains from one sample in a study of Tregs in tolerant kidney transplant recipients. The protocol was immunoSEQ multiplex PCR, while the TCRdb copy is restricted to in-frame clones and leaves out a portion. The profile shows tens of thousands of clones, about 84% of them singletons. The starting material was CD8+ T cells from blood (PBMCs), obtained 6 months after the transplant. The receptor source for this set is a human patient who received a combined kidney and bone marrow transplant. Some T cells may be the graft donor's. CDR3s include the opening cysteine and the closing phenylalanine or tryptophan. Each record gives: D gene, clone size, V gene, J gene, CDR3 protein, CDR3 DNA. A D gene is named only where the DNA matches it firmly. Size is omitted from some rows. Given values are once, few, many or a class for expanded clones.

D: -; size: -; V: TRBV7-8; J: TRBJ1-6; CDR3: CASSASWGVNSPLHF; DNA: TGTGCCAGCAGTGCTTCCTGGGGGGTTAATTCCCCCCTCCACTTT
D: TRBD1; size: -; V: TRBV19; J: TRBJ2-2; CDR3: CASSISGQGGSGELFF; DNA: TGTGCCAGTAGTATAAGTGGACAGGGTGGTTCCGGGGAGCTGTTTTTT
D: -; size: -; V: TRBV27; J: TRBJ2-5; CDR3: CASSLRFRVQETQYF; DNA: TGTGCCAGCAGTTTACGGTTCCGGGTCCAAGAGACCCAGTACTTC
D: TRBD2; size: -; V: TRBV10-3; J: TRBJ2-1; CDR3: CAISESAGGPDEQFF; DNA: TGTGCCATCAGTGAGTCTGCGGGGGGGCCCGATGAGCAGTTCTTC
D: -; size: -; V: TRBV27; J: TRBJ1-2; CDR3: CASSLSTGPTYGYTF; DNA: TGTGCCAGCAGTTTATCCACAGGACCAACTTATGGCTACACCTTC
D: TRBD2; size: -; V: TRBV5-6; J: TRBJ2-7; CDR3: CASSLELAVYEQYF; DNA: TGTGCCAGCAGCTTGGAACTAGCGGTCTACGAGCAGTACTTC
D: TRBD2; size: -; V: TRBV7-6; J: TRBJ2-7; CDR3: CASSLEEAGGPSYEQYF; DNA: TGTGCCAGCAGCTTAGAAGAGGCGGGGGGACCGTCCTACGAGCAGTACTTC
D: TRBD1; size: -; V: TRBV28; J: TRBJ2-1; CDR3: CASSPILGTGYNEQFF; DNA: TGTGCCAGCAGCCCTATATTAGGGACAGGCTACAATGAGCAGTTCTTC
D: TRBD2; size: -; V: TRBV10-3; J: TRBJ2-1; CDR3: CAIGTSGEGYNEQFF; DNA: TGTGCCATCGGGACTAGCGGGGAAGGGTACAATGAGCAGTTCTTC
D: -; size: -; V: TRBV29-1; J: TRBJ1-1; CDR3: CSVEVGSTEAFF; DNA: TGCAGCGTTGAGGTGGGCAGCACTGAAGCTTTCTTT
D: -; size: -; V: TRBV20-1; J: TRBJ1-2; CDR3: CSVRINYGYTF; DNA: TGCAGTGTCAGGATTAACTATGGCTACACCTTC
D: TRBD1; size: -; V: TRBV5-1; J: TRBJ2-7; CDR3: CASSLGDRDRYEQYF; DNA: TGCGCCAGCAGCTTGGGAGACAGGGATCGCTACGAGCAGTACTTC
D: TRBD2; size: -; V: TRBV25-1; J: TRBJ2-1; CDR3: CASSGGTSGNWEFF; DNA: TGTGCCAGCAGTGGAGGGACTAGCGGGAATTGGGAGTTCTTC
D: -; size: -; V: TRBV19; J: TRBJ1-1; CDR3: CASSSYPGNTEAFF; DNA: TGTGCCAGTAGTAGCTATCCAGGGAACACTGAAGCTTTCTTT
D: -; size: once; V: TRBV7-8; J: TRBJ1-5; CDR3: CASSLAPSQSSNQPQHF; DNA: TGTGCCAGCAGCTTAGCCCCTTCCCAGTCTAGCAATCAGCCCCAGCATTTT
D: -; size: -; V: TRBV9; J: TRBJ1-1; CDR3: CASSVVGQYTEAFF; DNA: TGTGCCAGCAGCGTAGTCGGACAGTACACTGAAGCTTTCTTT
D: TRBD1; size: -; V: TRBV7-8; J: TRBJ2-2; CDR3: CASSLGGTGTGELFF; DNA: TGTGCCAGCAGCTTAGGTGGGACAGGCACCGGGGAGCTGTTTTTT
D: TRBD1; size: -; V: TRBV9; J: TRBJ1-1; CDR3: CASSEQGGRTEAFF; DNA: TGTGCCAGCAGCGAGCAGGGGGGAAGGACTGAAGCTTTCTTT
D: -; size: -; V: TRBV13; J: TRBJ1-3; CDR3: CASSGGGRNTIYF; DNA: TGTGCCAGCAGCGGCGGGGGAAGGAACACCATATATTTT
D: -; size: -; V: TRBV7-2; J: TRBJ1-2; CDR3: CASSYYANYGYTF; DNA: TGTGCCAGCAGCTATTATGCTAACTATGGCTACACCTTC
D: -; size: -; V: TRBV7-6; J: TRBJ2-7; CDR3: CASGSSYEQYF; DNA: TGTGCCAGCGGGAGCTCCTACGAGCAGTACTTC
D: TRBD2; size: -; V: TRBV27; J: TRBJ2-1; CDR3: CASSFGLAGVQGEQFF; DNA: TGTGCCAGCAGTTTCGGACTAGCGGGGGTGCAGGGTGAGCAGTTCTTC
D: TRBD2; size: -; V: TRBV7-9; J: TRBJ2-1; CDR3: CASSTGLAGELYNEQFF; DNA: TGTGCCAGCAGCACGGGACTAGCGGGGGAACTCTACAATGAGCAGTTCTTC
D: TRBD2; size: -; V: TRBV19; J: TRBJ2-7; CDR3: CATAGVSYEQYF; DNA: TGTGCGACCGCGGGGGTATCCTACGAGCAGTACTTC
D: -; size: -; V: TRBV6-6; J: TRBJ2-7; CDR3: CASSYSRVPYEQYF; DNA: TGTGCCAGCAGTTACTCACGGGTTCCCTACGAGCAGTACTTC
D: -; size: -; V: TRBV5-4; J: TRBJ2-3; CDR3: CASAPASPSTDTQYF; DNA: TGTGCCAGCGCCCCGGCTAGCCCTAGCACAGATACGCAGTATTTT
D: -; size: -; V: TRBV21-1; J: TRBJ1-4; CDR3: CALKGGRGSEKLFF; DNA: TGTGCCTTAAAAGGAGGGAGGGGGAGCGAAAAACTGTTTTTT
D: -; size: -; V: TRBV11-2; J: TRBJ1-2; CDR3: CASSRNIDGYTF; DNA: TGTGCCAGCAGCCGCAACATCGATGGCTACACCTTC
D: TRBD2; size: once; V: TRBV29-1; J: TRBJ2-7; CDR3: CSVTRTSGDPYEQYF; DNA: TGCAGCGTAACGAGGACTAGCGGGGATCCCTACGAGCAGTACTTC
D: TRBD1; size: -; V: TRBV4-1; J: TRBJ1-1; CDR3: CASSQDGQGRGTEAFF; DNA: TGCGCCAGCAGCCAAGACGGACAGGGACGGGGCACTGAAGCTTTCTTT
D: -; size: -; V: TRBV5-5; J: TRBJ2-5; CDR3: CASSQGLRLQETQYF; DNA: TGTGCCAGCAGCCAGGGGTTGAGGTTGCAAGAGACCCAGTACTTC
D: -; size: -; V: TRBV4-1; J: TRBJ2-7; CDR3: CASSQVPGAEQYF; DNA: TGCGCCAGCAGCCAAGTCCCAGGGGCCGAGCAGTACTTC
D: TRBD1; size: -; V: TRBV7-9; J: TRBJ2-1; CDR3: CASRQGYNEQFF; DNA: TGTGCCAGTAGACAGGGGTACAATGAGCAGTTCTTC
D: -; size: -; V: TRBV5-4; J: TRBJ1-1; CDR3: CASSFSGQTTEAFF; DNA: TGTGCCAGCAGCTTTTCAGGACAGACCACTGAAGCTTTCTTT
D: TRBD2; size: -; V: TRBV4-2; J: TRBJ2-7; CDR3: CASSISGGAYEQYF; DNA: TGTGCCAGCAGCATATCGGGAGGGGCCTACGAGCAGTACTTC
D: -; size: -; V: TRBV2; J: TRBJ2-2; CDR3: CATRGGGASGELFF; DNA: TGTGCCACCCGTGGGGGAGGCGCGTCCGGGGAGCTGTTTTTT
D: -; size: -; V: TRBV19; J: TRBJ2-7; CDR3: CASQDRKSYEQYF; DNA: TGTGCCAGCCAGGACAGAAAATCCTACGAGCAGTACTTC
D: -; size: -; V: TRBV18; J: TRBJ1-1; CDR3: CASSPPQVNTEAFF; DNA: TGTGCCAGCTCACCACCACAAGTTAACACTGAAGCTTTCTTT
D: TRBD2; size: -; V: TRBV4-1; J: TRBJ2-7; CDR3: CASSQRGTSGSHEQYF; DNA: TGCGCCAGCAGCCAACGTGGGACTAGCGGGAGCCACGAGCAGTACTTC
D: -; size: -; V: TRBV4-1; J: TRBJ2-7; CDR3: CASSPGSIAYEQYF; DNA: TGCGCCAGCAGCCCCGGGAGCATCGCATACGAGCAGTACTTC
D: -; size: few; V: TRBV4-3; J: TRBJ1-4; CDR3: CASSQNWGPVEKLFF; DNA: TGCGCCAGCAGCCAAAACTGGGGCCCTGTTGAAAAACTGTTTTTT